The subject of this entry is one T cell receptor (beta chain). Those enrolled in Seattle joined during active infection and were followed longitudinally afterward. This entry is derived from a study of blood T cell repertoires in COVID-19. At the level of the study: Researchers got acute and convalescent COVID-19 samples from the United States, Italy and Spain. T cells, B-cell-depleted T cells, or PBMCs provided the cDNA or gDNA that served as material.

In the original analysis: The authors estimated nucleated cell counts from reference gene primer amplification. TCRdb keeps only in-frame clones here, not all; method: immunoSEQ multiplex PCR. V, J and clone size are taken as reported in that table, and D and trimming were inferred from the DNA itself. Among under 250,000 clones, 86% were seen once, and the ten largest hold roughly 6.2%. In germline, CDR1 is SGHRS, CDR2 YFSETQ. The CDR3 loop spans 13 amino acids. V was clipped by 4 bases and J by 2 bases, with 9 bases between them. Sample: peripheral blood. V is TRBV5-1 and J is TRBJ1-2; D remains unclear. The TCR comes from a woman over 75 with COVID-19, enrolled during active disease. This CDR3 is CASSREENYGYTF. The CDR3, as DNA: TGCGCCAGCAGCAGAGAGGAGAACTATGGCTACACCTTC. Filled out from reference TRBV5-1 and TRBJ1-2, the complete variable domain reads KAGVTQTPRYLIKTRGQQVTLSCSPISGHRSVSWYQQTPGQGLQFLFEYFSETQRNKGNFPGRFSGRQFSNSRSEMNVSTLELGDSALYLCASSREENYGYTFGSGTRLTVV.